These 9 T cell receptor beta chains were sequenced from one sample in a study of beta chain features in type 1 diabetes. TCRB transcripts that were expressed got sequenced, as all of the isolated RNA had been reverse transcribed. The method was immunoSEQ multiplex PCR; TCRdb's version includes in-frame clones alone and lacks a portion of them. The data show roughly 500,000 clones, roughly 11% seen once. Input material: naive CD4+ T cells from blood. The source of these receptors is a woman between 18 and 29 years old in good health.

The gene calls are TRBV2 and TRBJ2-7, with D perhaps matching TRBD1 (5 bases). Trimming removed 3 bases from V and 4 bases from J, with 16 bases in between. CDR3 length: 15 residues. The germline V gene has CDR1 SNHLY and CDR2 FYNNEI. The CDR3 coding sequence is TGTGCCAGCAGTGAGCCCAAGACAGAATCGTACGAGCAGTACTTC. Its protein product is CASSEPKTESYEQYF.

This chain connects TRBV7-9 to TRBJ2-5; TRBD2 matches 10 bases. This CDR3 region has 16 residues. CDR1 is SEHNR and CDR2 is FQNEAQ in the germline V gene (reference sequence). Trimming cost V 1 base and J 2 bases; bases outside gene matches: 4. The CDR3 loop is CASSLVGLADQETQYF. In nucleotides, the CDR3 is TGTGCCAGCAGCTTAGTTGGACTAGCGGATCAAGAGACCCAGTACTTC.

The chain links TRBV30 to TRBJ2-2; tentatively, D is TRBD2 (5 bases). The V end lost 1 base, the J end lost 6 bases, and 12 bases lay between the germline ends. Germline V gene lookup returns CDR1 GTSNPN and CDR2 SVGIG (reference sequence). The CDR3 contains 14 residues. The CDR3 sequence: CAWSAGVWAGELFF. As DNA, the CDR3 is TGTGCCTGGAGTGCCGGGGTTTGGGCCGGGGAGCTGTTTTTT.

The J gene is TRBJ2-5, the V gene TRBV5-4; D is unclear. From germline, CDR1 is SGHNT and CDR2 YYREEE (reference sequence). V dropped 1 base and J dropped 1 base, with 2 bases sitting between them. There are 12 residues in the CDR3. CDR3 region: CASSLRQETQYF. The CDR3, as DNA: TGTGCCAGCAGCTTGCGCCAAGAGACCCAGTACTTC.

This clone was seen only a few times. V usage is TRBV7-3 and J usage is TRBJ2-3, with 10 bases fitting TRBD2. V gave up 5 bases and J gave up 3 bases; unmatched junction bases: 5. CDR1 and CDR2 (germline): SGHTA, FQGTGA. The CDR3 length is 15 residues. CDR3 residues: CASSRTSGWTDTQYF. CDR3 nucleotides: TGTGCCAGCAGCCGGACTAGCGGTTGGACAGATACGCAGTATTTT.

DNA for the CDR3: TGTGCCAGCAGGGTACTAGGTGGTGGGGAGACCCAGTACTTC. It encodes CASRVLGGGETQYF. This chain links TRBV6-5 with TRBJ2-5; D might be TRBD2 (5 bases). The V gene lost 6 bases and the J gene lost 5 bases, with 16 bases spanning the gap. The CDR3 sequence is 14 residues long. Germline V gene data show CDR1 as MNHEY and CDR2 as SVGAGI.

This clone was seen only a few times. CDR3 residues: CASSRRAGTETQYF. The CDR3 DNA sequence: TGTGCCAGCAGCCGACGTGCGGGGACAGAGACCCAGTACTTC. V gene TRBV7-2 combines with J gene TRBJ2-5; maybe TRBD2 (6 bases). CDR3 size: 14 residues. Germline V lookup: CDR1 SGHTA, CDR2 FQGNSA. V was trimmed by 5 bases and J by 4 bases, leaving 14 bases between them.

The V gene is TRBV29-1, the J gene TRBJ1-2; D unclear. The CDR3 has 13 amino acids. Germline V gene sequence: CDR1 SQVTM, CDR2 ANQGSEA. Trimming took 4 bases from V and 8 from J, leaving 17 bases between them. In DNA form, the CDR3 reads TGCAGCGTTGGAGATTCGCGGGTGAGAGGCTACACCTTC. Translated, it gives CSVGDSRVRGYTF.

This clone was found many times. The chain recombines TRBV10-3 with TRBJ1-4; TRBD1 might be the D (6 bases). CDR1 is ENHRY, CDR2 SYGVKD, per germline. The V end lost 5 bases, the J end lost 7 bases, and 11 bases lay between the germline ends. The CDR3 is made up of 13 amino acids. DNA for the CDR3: TGTGCCATCAGTCAGGGGACATCTGAAAAACTGTTTTTT. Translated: CAISQGTSEKLFF.